Below are 14 T cell receptor beta chains sequenced from a single sample in a study of shared clonotypes between healthy human individuals. Assay: immunoSEQ multiplex PCR; the TCRdb copy retains only in-frame clones and omits some. The data show a few million clones, 90% to 95% seen once. Sample: naive CD4+ T cells sorted from blood. The subset here: CD45RA+ positively selected. Every receptor here comes from a man between 18 and 35 years old in good health.

The chain employs TRBV7-9 and TRBJ2-5; D is tentatively TRBD1 or TRBD2 (5 bases each). The CDR3 totals 14 residues. The ends were cut back, 5 bases at V and 5 bases at J, with 15 bases in the middle. Germline V gives CDR1 SEHNR, CDR2 FQNEAQ (reference sequence). The DNA of the CDR3 is TGTGCCAGCAGCGGAGCCGGGGCCGGGGAGACCCAGTACTTC. Translating gives CASSGAGAGETQYF.

J is TRBJ2-2 and V is TRBV10-3, with TRBD1 identical over 8 bases. The germline gives CDR1 ENHRY, CDR2 SYGVKD. V lost 2 bases and J lost 0; bases outside the gene matches: 8. CDR3 length: 18 amino acids. CDR3 sequence (DNA): TGTGCCATCAGTGAGGAGGGACAGGATTCTACGAACACCGGGGAGCTGTTTTTT. This codes for CAISEEGQDSTNTGELFF.

The J gene is TRBJ1-2, the V gene TRBV18; perhaps TRBD1 as D (5 bases). V shed 5 bases and J shed 2 bases, with 9 bases lying between them. Looked up from germline, CDR1 is KGHSH and CDR2 is LQKENI. The CDR3 covers 13 residues. The CDR3 DNA follows: TGTGCCAGCTCATCGACAGACAACTATGGCTACACCTTC. It codes for CASSSTDNYGYTF.

This chain links TRBV4-1 with TRBJ2-3, with 11 bases that match TRBD1. The CDR3 totals 14 residues. The germline V gene has CDR1 MGHRA and CDR2 YSYEKL. The ends lost 4 bases at V and 4 bases at J; junction bases unmatched: 1. The CDR3 loop is CASSRDRGADTQYF. In DNA form, the CDR3 reads TGCGCCAGCAGCCGGGACAGGGGGGCAGATACGCAGTATTTT.

Here the CDR3 reads CASSLGVAVNTEAFF. The CDR3 DNA reads TGTGCCAGCAGCTTGGGGGTTGCTGTGAACACTGAAGCTTTCTTT. This rearrangement joins TRBV5-6 to TRBJ1-1; D is undetermined. Trimming removed 0 bases from V and 0 bases from J, with 9 bases in between. This CDR3 has 15 residues. Germline V gene data show CDR1 as SGHDT and CDR2 as YYEEEE.

The V call is TRBV11-2, the J call TRBJ2-5, with 8 positions matching TRBD1. V lost 0 bases to trimming and J lost 5 bases; unmatched junction nucleotides: 14. CDR1 is SGHAT and CDR2 is FQNNGV in the germline V gene. The length of the CDR3 is 18 residues. Here the CDR3 reads CASSLEERTGSRRETQYF. CDR3 DNA sequence: TGTGCCAGCAGCTTAGAGGAAAGGACAGGGTCTCGTCGGGAGACCCAGTACTTC.

This clone appeared a single time. The V and J genes are TRBV2 and TRBJ2-4, with 7 bases fitting TRBD2. With V trimmed by 8 bases and J by 2 bases, 12 bases remained unmatched. CDR3 length equals 16 residues. Germline CDR1 SNHLY, CDR2 FYNNEI. The CDR3 DNA sequence: TGTGCCAGCTCAAGGGAGGGTGGGTTATCCAAAAACATTCAGTACTTC. Its protein is CASSREGGLSKNIQYF.

The chain carries TRBV27 and TRBJ2-7, with a possible D match to TRBD1 (7 bases). CDR3 size: 16 residues. V was shortened by 5 bases and J by 2 bases, with 19 bases between the two germline ends. The germline gives CDR1 MNHEY, CDR2 SMNVEV (reference sequence). The CDR3 sequence: CASSRQGGPPTYEQYF. For the CDR3, the DNA is TGTGCCAGCAGTAGACAGGGAGGTCCCCCCACCTACGAGCAGTACTTC.

This chain joins TRBV6-5 and TRBJ1-1; D gene uncertain. Per the germline V gene, CDR1 is MNHEY and CDR2 is SVGAGI. The CDR3 contains 14 residues. Trimming took off 5 bases at V and 3 bases at J, with 13 bases between the two ends. Here the CDR3 DNA reads TGTGCCAGCAGTGGCACAGCCGAACACACTGAAGCTTTCTTT. As protein: CASSGTAEHTEAFF.

The V gene is TRBV19, the J gene TRBJ1-1; D perhaps matches TRBD1 (5 bases). The CDR3 consists of 15 residues. V lost 3 bases and J 4 bases, leaving 15 bases between the germline ends. Looked up from germline, CDR1 is LNHDA and CDR2 is SQIVND (reference sequence). Written as DNA, the CDR3 is TGTGCCAGTAGTATCCAAGACTGGGGGGGCACTGAAGCTTTCTTT. Amino acid sequence: CASSIQDWGGTEAFF.

The rearrangement links TRBV6-1 to TRBJ2-1, with a tentative D call TRBD2 (5 bases). Germline V gene sequence: CDR1 MNHNS, CDR2 SASEGT. The CDR3 covers 12 residues. V shed 6 bases and J shed 4 bases, with 7 bases lying between them. Written as DNA, the CDR3 is TGTGCCAGCAGGGACTCTTACAATGAGCAGTTCTTC. Residues: CASRDSYNEQFF.

In regard to this clone: Other DNA sequences in the sample encode the same CDR3. This chain links TRBV4-2 with TRBJ2-3; D unclear. The CDR3 runs to 15 residues. V was trimmed by 0 bases and J by 0 bases, leaving 7 bases between them. Germline loops: CDR1 LGHNA, CDR2 YNFKEQ. CDR3 region: CASSQEGSSTDTQYF. CDR3 nucleotide sequence: TGTGCCAGCAGCCAAGAGGGTAGTAGCACAGATACGCAGTATTTT.

The chain employs TRBV7-2 and TRBJ1-5, with D possibly being TRBD1 (6 bases). The ends were cut back, 1 base at V and 5 bases at J, with 15 bases in the middle. The germline gives CDR1 SGHTA, CDR2 FQGNSA. The CDR3 extends over 16 amino acids. The CDR3 coding sequence is TGTGCCAGCAGCTTAGGAAGCAGGGGTCTACATCAGCCCCAGCATTTT. Its protein product is CASSLGSRGLHQPQHF.

The chain couples TRBV30 to TRBJ2-5; maybe TRBD2 (7 bases). Germline CDR1 reads GTSNPN; CDR2 reads SVGIG (reference sequence). Trimming cost V 5 bases and J 5 bases, with 18 bases left between them. The CDR3 contains 14 residues. CDR3 residues: CAWGRGGALETQYF. CDR3 DNA: TGTGCCTGGGGGCGTGGGGGGGCGTTGGAGACCCAGTACTTC.